Each of the 12 T cell receptor beta chains below was sequenced from the same sample in a study of shared T cell receptors in the human thymus. Method: immunoSEQ multiplex PCR; TCRdb's copy keeps in-frame clones and lacks some. The data show some 700,000 clones, with over 75% seen just once and 0.008% to 0.011% held by the top ten. The same data also contributed to another study, on human thymus T cells.

The sequenced sample was thymocytes. These receptors were taken from a boy younger than two with a congenital heart defect.

The rearrangement links TRBV4-3 to TRBJ2-7; no reliable D call. CDR3 length: 14 amino acids. Per the germline V gene, CDR1 is LGHNA and CDR2 is YSLEER. Trimming left V 4 bases short and J 2 bases short, with 12 bases between. This CDR3 is CASSPSLITYEQYF. DNA of the CDR3: TGCGCCAGCAGCCCATCACTCATTACCTACGAGCAGTACTTC.

The CDR3 DNA reads TGTGCTAGTGGTTTGGCGAGGACAGGGAGGGAGACCCAGTACTTC. It codes for CASGLARTGRETQYF. The chain couples TRBV12-5 to TRBJ2-5; TRBD1 matches 8 bases. V trimming: 1 base; J trimming: 5 bases; junction bases outside the gene matches: 6. Germline V gene data show CDR1 as LGHNT and CDR2 as FRNRAP. CDR3 size: 15 residues.

V and J are TRBV7-9 and TRBJ2-7, with D tentatively TRBD1 (6 bases). Trimming cost V 2 bases and J 2 bases, with 13 bases left between them. The CDR3 extends over 15 amino acids. Germline V gives CDR1 SEHNR, CDR2 FQNEAQ (reference sequence). The CDR3 DNA sequence: TGTGCCAGCAGCTTAAGGACAGTGAACCCCTACGAGCAGTACTTC. Translated: CASSLRTVNPYEQYF. Full variable domain (missing parts from reference TRBV7-9 and TRBJ2-7): DTGVSQNPRHKITKRGQNVTFRCDPISEHNRLYWYRQTLGQGPEFLTYFQNEAQLEKSRLLSDRFSAERPKGSFSTLEIQRTEQGDSAMYLCASSLRTVNPYEQYFGPGTRLTVT.

Written as DNA, the CDR3 is TGTGCCAGCAGACACCATGTCGGAGACACTGAAGCTTTCTTT. Translating gives CASRHHVGDTEAFF. The gene calls are TRBV6-5 and TRBJ1-1; no clear D. The CDR3 has 14 residues. Trimming stripped 6 bases from V and 3 bases from J, with 14 bases between. CDR1 is MNHEY, CDR2 SVGAGI, per germline.

This sequence joins TRBV19 and TRBJ2-2, with D perhaps TRBD2 (6 bases). V lost 6 bases and J 6 bases, leaving 17 bases between the germline ends. Germline CDR1 reads LNHDA; CDR2 reads SQIVND (reference sequence). The CDR3 has 15 amino acids. The CDR3 protein is CASRPPGVSAGELFF. Here the CDR3 DNA reads TGTGCCAGTAGGCCCCCGGGAGTTAGCGCCGGGGAGCTGTTTTTT.

The chain combines TRBV18 with TRBJ1-4, with TRBD1 as a possible D gene (6 bases). The CDR3 is made up of 17 amino acids. The V end lost 3 bases, the J end lost 3 bases, and 17 bases lay between the germline ends. CDR1 and CDR2 from the germline V gene are KGHSH and LQKENI. DNA for the CDR3: TGTGCCAGCTCACCCCCTTTGTACAGGGAGTCTAATGAAAAACTGTTTTTT. Translating gives CASSPPLYRESNEKLFF.

The chain joins TRBV7-2 to TRBJ2-3; 14 bases are shared with TRBD2. This CDR3 spans 19 amino acids. V trimming: 5 bases; J trimming: 1 base; junction bases outside the gene matches: 11. Germline loops: CDR1 SGHTA, CDR2 FQGNSA. The DNA for the CDR3 is TGTGCCAGCAGCAATTCCGGGACTAGCGGGAGAGGGGGCACAGATACGCAGTATTTT. Translating gives CASSNSGTSGRGGTDTQYF.

This clone has a single count. Here the CDR3 DNA reads TGTGCCAGCAGCTTAGACCCAACAGGGTGGGGTGGAAACACCATATATTTT. Protein: CASSLDPTGWGGNTIYF. This chain uses TRBV13 with TRBJ1-3; D possibly corresponds to TRBD1 (6 bases). In germline, CDR1 is PRHDT, CDR2 FYEKMQ (reference sequence). The length of the CDR3 is 17 residues. The V end lost 1 base, the J end lost 3 bases, and 16 bases lay between the germline ends.

The chain links TRBV7-2 to TRBJ2-4, with a weak D call TRBD1 (6 bases). The CDR3 length is 14 residues. Germline V gene lookup returns CDR1 SGHTA and CDR2 FQGNSA. The V end was cut by 1 base, the J end by 4 bases, with 8 bases between. The CDR3 sequence: CASSLDGQKNIQYF. CDR3 DNA sequence: TGTGCCAGCAGCTTAGATGGACAGAAAAACATTCAGTACTTC.

V gene TRBV4-3 combines with J gene TRBJ1-5, with 9 bases lining up with TRBD1. In germline, CDR1 is LGHNA, CDR2 YSLEER. J was trimmed by 9 bases and V by 2 bases; bases with no gene match: 11. This CDR3 contains 16 residues. This CDR3 is CASSQRTGDLDGPQHF. The DNA of the CDR3 is TGCGCCAGCAGCCAACGGACAGGGGACCTTGACGGGCCCCAGCATTTT.

The chain is built from TRBV27 and TRBJ1-5; D perhaps matches TRBD1 (6 bases). This CDR3 contains 17 residues. Deletions cut 5 bases from V and 2 bases from J, with 19 bases between. Per the germline V gene, CDR1 is MNHEY and CDR2 is SMNVEV (reference sequence). CDR3 DNA sequence: TGTGCCAGCAGTAAGAGAGGGGGTCTGAGGGGCAATCAGCCCCAGCATTTT. This encodes CASSKRGGLRGNQPQHF.

V usage is TRBV14 and J usage is TRBJ2-1, with D maybe TRBD2 (5 bases). The CDR3 length is 19 residues. From germline, CDR1 is SGHDN and CDR2 FVKESK. V was pared by 0 bases and J by 8 bases, with 26 bases between. The DNA of the CDR3 is TGTGCCAGCAGCCAAGAACGGGTCACGGAGGCCCACCTCGGGGATGAGCAGTTCTTC. It codes for CASSQERVTEAHLGDEQFF.